These 16 T cell receptor beta chains originate from one sample sequenced in a study of tumor-infiltrating lymphocytes in primary liver carcinoma. Reverse transcription of roughly 470 ng total RNA with a constant-region primer produced TCR beta cDNA. Investigators got TCR beta libraries out of three nested multiplex PCR rounds, done with slightly modified ARM-PCR. Forward primers for TRBV1-TRBV30 and a C-beta reverse primer served the first two PCR rounds, at 10 cycles each. TCRdb independently ran MiXCR on the multiplex PCR reads; one entry per CDR3 protein. Among hundreds of thousands of distinct CDR3 sequences listed, approximately 58% were seen once. Germline DNA was also extracted, with blood RNA taken from unsorted whole blood. The sample taken for sequencing was peripheral blood. These receptors were taken from a woman aged 25-40 years with primary liver carcinoma and hepatitis B virus infection.

This chain uses TRBV6-5 with TRBJ1-1, with D unresolved. The germline gives CDR1 MNHEY, CDR2 SVGAGI. Trimming removed 10 bases from V and 0 bases from J, with 18 bases in between. The CDR3 spans 15 residues. The CDR3 loop reads CATNPAARVNTEAFF. DNA for the CDR3: TGTGCCACCAACCCGGCGGCAAGGGTGAACACTGAAGCTTTCTTT.

Only a few counts were recorded for this clonotype. The chain employs TRBV6-1 and TRBJ2-3; TRBD1 might be the D (6 bases). The V end was cut by 2 bases, the J end by 3 bases, with 9 bases between. Germline V gene lookup returns CDR1 MNHNS and CDR2 SASEGT. This CDR3 spans 14 amino acids. CDR3 bases: TGTGCCAGCAGTGAATGGACAGATACAGATACGCAGTATTTT. It is translated as CASSEWTDTDTQYF.

To note about this clonotype: At one end the junction does not follow the germline gene, possibly because of a read error. This chain links TRBV6-1 with TRBJ2-3, with D tentatively TRBD2 (5 bases). The CDR3 is made up of 15 amino acids. CDR1 and CDR2 from the germline V gene are MNHNS and SASEGT. In DNA form, the CDR3 reads TGTGCCAGAAGTGAAGACGGGGTGGGGACAGATACGCAGTATTTT. Amino acid sequence: CARSEDGVGTDTQYF.

This clonotype was counted ten times or more. The V and J genes are TRBV29-1 and TRBJ2-1, with D possibly matching TRBD1 (6 bases). Germline assignment: CDR1 SQVTM and CDR2 ANQGSEA. The CDR3 extends over 12 amino acids. The V end was cut by 2 bases, the J end by 9 bases, with 11 bases between. CDR3 DNA: TGCAGCGTTGAAAAAATAGGGGGTGAGCAGTTCTTC. Protein product: CSVEKIGGEQFF.

This chain connects TRBV2 to TRBJ2-5, with a tentative D call TRBD2 (7 bases). From germline, CDR1 is SNHLY and CDR2 FYNNEI. This CDR3 has 13 residues. Trimming removed 8 bases at V and 5 bases at J, with 15 bases between. In DNA, the CDR3 is TGTGCCAGCGGACTAGGGGGGGAGGAGACCCAGTACTTC. It is translated as CASGLGGEETQYF.

Points on this clonotype: The junction differs from germline at one of its ends, possibly a read error. The genes are TRBV11-1 and TRBJ1-2; possibly TRBD1 for D (5 bases). The CDR3 length is 14 residues. CDR1 is SGHAT and CDR2 is FQDESV in the germline V gene (reference sequence). The CDR3 protein is CANSWFQGTDGYTF. Written as DNA, the CDR3 is TGTGCCAACAGCTGGTTCCAGGGAACGGACGGCTACACCTTC.

For this clonotype: The germline gene is not matched at one end of the junction; a read error may be the cause. The chain uses TRBV12-3 or TRBV12-4 and TRBJ1-2, with D possibly matching TRBD1 (6 bases). The CDR3 sequence is 14 residues long. In DNA, the CDR3 is TGTGCCAGCAGCCCCACGGGGGCTGGCTATGGCCACACCTTC. This encodes CASSPTGAGYGHTF.

The CDR3 nucleotides are TGTGCCAGCAGACTAGCAGACTACGAGCAGTACTTC. It specifies CASRLADYEQYF. This chain links TRBV12-3 or TRBV12-4 with TRBJ2-7, with a weak D call TRBD2 (6 bases). This CDR3 contains 12 residues. V was cut by 6 bases and J by 3 bases, with 9 bases left in between.

As to this clonotype: An end of the junction does not agree with germline; a read error may underlie this. For the CDR3, the DNA is TGTGCCAGCGGCTTGGAACTAGCGGGAGTATCCGGGGAGCTGTTTTTT. Its protein is CASGLELAGVSGELFF. The chain joins TRBV5-4 to TRBJ2-2, with 11 bases lining up with TRBD2. The CDR3 has 16 amino acids. The germline gives CDR1 SGHNT, CDR2 YYREEE (reference sequence).

The table lists this clonotype with a few counts. The gene calls are TRBV6-1 and TRBJ2-1; 9 positions agree with TRBD1. Germline CDR1 reads MNHNS; CDR2 reads SASEGT. The J segment lost 4 bases and the V segment lost 4 bases, leaving 8 bases of the junction unmatched. The CDR3 covers 16 residues. Here the CDR3 DNA reads TGTGCCAGCAGTGTACAACCGGGACAGGGATACAATGAGCAGTTCTTC. It codes for CASSVQPGQGYNEQFF.

For this clonotype: In this CDR3 the conserved last residue, phenylalanine or tryptophan, is missing, so a read error is likely. The V and J genes are TRBV11-2 and TRBJ2-5; D call uncertain. CDR3 size: 13 residues. Per germline, CDR1 SGHAT and CDR2 FQNNGV. The CDR3 DNA reads TGTGACAGCAGCTTATATGGGCGGGAGACCCAGTACATC. It specifies CDSSLYGRETQYI.

The chain has TRBV6-2 or TRBV6-3 and TRBJ1-5, with TRBD1 matching 10 bases. The CDR3 sequence is 14 residues long. J was trimmed by 6 bases and V by 6 bases; bases with no gene match: 5. Germline V CDR1 and CDR2: MNHEY, SVGEGT. This CDR3 reads CASRATGGGQPQHF. CDR3 DNA sequence: TGTGCCAGCAGAGCGACAGGGGGCGGTCAGCCCCAGCATTTT.

This clonotype showed up many times. This rearrangement joins TRBV12-3 or TRBV12-4 to TRBJ1-4; no clear D. Trimming left V 3 bases short and J 6 bases short, with 11 bases between. CDR3 length equals 14 residues. CDR3 loop: CASSFGGNYEKLFF. The CDR3 nucleotides read TGTGCCAGCAGTTTTGGAGGGAATTATGAAAAACTGTTTTTT.

This clonotype was detected a few times. This sequence joins TRBV12-3 or TRBV12-4 and TRBJ1-4; 7 positions agree with TRBD1. Germline trimming cut 8 bases from V and 3 bases from J; bases unmatched to any gene: 9. The CDR3 runs to 15 residues. The CDR3 loop reads CASRPQGVPNEKLFF. The CDR3, as DNA: TGTGCCAGCCGACCCCAGGGGGTGCCTAATGAAAAACTGTTTTTT.

A remark on this clonotype: The conserved phenylalanine or tryptophan is not found at the CDR3 terminus, so this likely reflects a read error. CDR3 protein: CARRGGLNSYNEQFL. The CDR3, as DNA: TGTGCCCGCAGAGGAGGGCTAAACTCCTACAATGAGCAGTTCCTC. J is TRBJ2-1 and V is TRBV11-2; possible D gene TRBD2, 6 bases. The V gene's germline CDR1 is SGHAT and CDR2 FQNNGV. The CDR3 is made up of 15 amino acids.

A few counts support this clonotype. The V call is TRBV12-3 or TRBV12-4, the J call TRBJ2-7; D call uncertain. The length of the CDR3 is 13 residues. Trimming stripped 5 bases from V and 6 bases from J, with 14 bases between. CDR3 DNA sequence: TGTGCCAGCAGTCGCAGTAGAGTGGGCGAGCAGTACTTC. It codes for CASSRSRVGEQYF.